Sequencing of this TCR beta chain was carried out in a study of blood T cell repertoires in COVID-19. Across the study: Both acute and convalescent COVID-19 samples were obtained from the United States, Italy and Spain. PBMCs, B-cell-depleted T cells, or T cells were the source of the cDNA or gDNA that made up the material.

CDR3 length: 16 residues. V was shortened by 0 bases and J by 4 bases, with 10 bases between the two germline ends. Germline V gives CDR1 WSHSY, CDR2 SAAADI. In the original analysis: The assay estimated nucleated cells by amplifying reference gene primers. Profiled with immunoSEQ multiplex PCR; TCRdb holds only in-frame clones, not every one. V and J calls plus clone size are reproduced from that table; the DNA served to infer D and trimming. The table lists 140,000 or so clones, around 84% of them singletons, with 5% to 6% in the top ten. The source material was peripheral blood. The J gene is TRBJ2-6, the V gene TRBV10-2; D is perhaps TRBD1 (5 bases). This clonotype originated in a human donor in a cohort sampled during active COVID-19. CDR3 sequence reads: CASSESGATGANVLTF. CDR3 nucleotides: TGCGCCAGCAGTGAGTCAGGGGCAACAGGGGCCAACGTCCTGACTTTC.